This T cell receptor beta chain derives from a study of technical replicates of blood from several donors. V was pared by 2 bases and J by 2 bases, with 10 bases of the junction left unmatched. Germline V lookup: CDR1 SEHNR, CDR2 FQNEAQ (reference sequence). This CDR3 is 18 amino acids long. Sequencing was performed with immunoSEQ multiplex PCR; in TCRdb, only in-frame clones are kept and a portion is missing. Here the sample spans around 16,000 clones, 82% being singletons. This clone was recorded once. Sequencing was carried out using PBMCs. The sequence derives from a human donor in good health. Some clones in this sample may be carry-over from other donors' samples. The rearrangement links TRBV7-9 to TRBJ1-3; 9 bases are a match to TRBD1. The CDR3 DNA reads TGTGCCAGCAGCTTACAGGACAGGGGCTTCCGCCCTGGAAACACCATATATTTT. Amino acid sequence: CASSLQDRGFRPGNTIYF.